The next 2 T cell receptor beta chains were all read from a single sample in a study of Tregs in tolerant kidney transplant recipients. Related graft donors supplied nonmyeloablative bone marrow transplants, and mixed chimerism was transient. Here immunoSEQ multiplex PCR was the method, and the copy in TCRdb shows in-frame clones only, minus some. The data show 95,000 or so clones, 93% seen once. Source: CD4+ T cells from blood (PBMCs), taken 12 months after the transplant. The receptor source for this set is a human patient who received a combined kidney and bone marrow transplant. Some T cells may arise from the graft donor.

This clone occurred once. The J gene is TRBJ1-2, the V gene TRBV18, with 9 nucleotides matching TRBD1. This CDR3 contains 15 residues. Germline assignment: CDR1 KGHSH and CDR2 LQKENI. After removal of 3 bases from V and 3 bases from J, the junction contained 5 bases not matched to a gene. CDR3 amino acids: CASSPRDRADYGYTF. The CDR3 DNA is TGTGCCAGCTCACCCCGGGACAGGGCGGACTATGGCTACACCTTC.

This clone was detected a few times. This chain uses TRBV2 with TRBJ2-1, with 10 bases that match TRBD1. The germline gives CDR1 SNHLY, CDR2 FYNNEI. The CDR3 runs 12 residues. J lost 7 bases, V lost 11 bases, and 5 bases had no gene match. The CDR3: CASDRGLNEQFF. CDR3 coding DNA: TGTGCCTCTGACAGGGGGCTGAATGAGCAGTTCTTC.